This T cell receptor beta chain was recorded in a study of blood T cells in healthy people across ages. The V gene lost 4 bases and the J gene lost 9 bases, with 11 bases spanning the gap. Germline lookup yields CDR1 SGHNT and CDR2 YYREEE (reference sequence). The CDR3 spans 12 residues. The second PCR ran roughly 7 to 11 cycles with a sample-barcoded 5' primer and J-beta primers. MiXCR, run by TCRdb on the 5' RACE reads, gives a single entry per CDR3 protein. The sample contains around 780,000 distinct CDR3 sequences, around 24% of which appear only once. PBMCs numbering at least 7 million were isolated per sample. These same data were also listed under a study on T cells of mothers and their children. That work contributes: In the second PCR, M1S primer introduced barcodes and 2-4 random bases.

The TCR was taken from a boy aged 5-17 years in good health. Sequencing was performed on blood. The V call is TRBV5-4, the J call TRBJ2-1; D perhaps matches TRBD2 (5 bases). CDR3 amino acids: CASSVDSGEQFF. The CDR3 DNA reads as TGTGCCAGCAGCGTGGACTCTGGTGAGCAGTTCTTC.